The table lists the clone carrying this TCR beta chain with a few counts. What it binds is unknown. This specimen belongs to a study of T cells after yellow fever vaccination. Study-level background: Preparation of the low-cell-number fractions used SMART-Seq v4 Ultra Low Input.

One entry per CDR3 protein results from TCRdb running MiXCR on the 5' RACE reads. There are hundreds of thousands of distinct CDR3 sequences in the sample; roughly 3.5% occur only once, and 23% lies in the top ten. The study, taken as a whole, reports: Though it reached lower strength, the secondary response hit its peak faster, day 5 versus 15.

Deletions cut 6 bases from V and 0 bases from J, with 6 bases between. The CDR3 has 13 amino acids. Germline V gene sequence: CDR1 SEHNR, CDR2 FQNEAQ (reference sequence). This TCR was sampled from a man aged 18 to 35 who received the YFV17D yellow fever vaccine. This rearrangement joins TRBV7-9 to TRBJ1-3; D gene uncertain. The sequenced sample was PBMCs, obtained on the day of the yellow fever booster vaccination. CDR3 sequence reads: CASSHDSGNTIYF. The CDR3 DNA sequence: TGTGCCAGCAGTCACGACTCTGGAAACACCATATATTTT.